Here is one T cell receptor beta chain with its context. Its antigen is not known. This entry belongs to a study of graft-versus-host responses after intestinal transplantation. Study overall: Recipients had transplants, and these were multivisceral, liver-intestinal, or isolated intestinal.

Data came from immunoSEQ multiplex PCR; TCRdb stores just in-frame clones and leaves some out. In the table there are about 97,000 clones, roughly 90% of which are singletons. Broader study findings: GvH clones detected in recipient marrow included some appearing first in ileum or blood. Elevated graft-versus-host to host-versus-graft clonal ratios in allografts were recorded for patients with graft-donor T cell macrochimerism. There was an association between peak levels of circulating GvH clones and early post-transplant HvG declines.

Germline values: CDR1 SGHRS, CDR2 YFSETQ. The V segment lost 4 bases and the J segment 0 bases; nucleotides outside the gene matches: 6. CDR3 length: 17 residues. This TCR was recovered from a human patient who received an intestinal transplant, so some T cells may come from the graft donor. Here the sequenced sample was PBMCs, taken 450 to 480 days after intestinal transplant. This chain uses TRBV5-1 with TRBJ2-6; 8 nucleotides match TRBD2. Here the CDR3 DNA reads TGCGCCAGCAGCCCAACTAGCGGCAGCTCTGGGGCCAACGTCCTGACTTTC. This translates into CASSPTSGSSGANVLTF.